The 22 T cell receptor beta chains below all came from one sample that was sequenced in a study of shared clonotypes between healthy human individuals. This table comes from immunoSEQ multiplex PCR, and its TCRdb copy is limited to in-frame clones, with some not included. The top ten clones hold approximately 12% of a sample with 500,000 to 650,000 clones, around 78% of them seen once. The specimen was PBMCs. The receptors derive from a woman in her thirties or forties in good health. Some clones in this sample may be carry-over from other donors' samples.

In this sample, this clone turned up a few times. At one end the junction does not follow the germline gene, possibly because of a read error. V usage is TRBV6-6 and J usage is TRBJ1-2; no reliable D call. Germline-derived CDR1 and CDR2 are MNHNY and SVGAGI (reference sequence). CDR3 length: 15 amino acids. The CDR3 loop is CASSYSKGSNYGHTF. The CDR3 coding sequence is TGTGCCAGCAGTTACTCTAAGGGCTCAAACTATGGCCACACCTTC.

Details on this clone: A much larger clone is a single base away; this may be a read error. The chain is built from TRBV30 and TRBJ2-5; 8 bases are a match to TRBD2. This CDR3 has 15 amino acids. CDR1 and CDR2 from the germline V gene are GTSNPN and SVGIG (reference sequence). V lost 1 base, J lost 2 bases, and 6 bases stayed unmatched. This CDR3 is CAWSEAGVLQETQYF. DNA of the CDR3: TGTGCCTGGAGTGAAGCGGGAGTGTTACAAGAGACCCAGTACTTC.

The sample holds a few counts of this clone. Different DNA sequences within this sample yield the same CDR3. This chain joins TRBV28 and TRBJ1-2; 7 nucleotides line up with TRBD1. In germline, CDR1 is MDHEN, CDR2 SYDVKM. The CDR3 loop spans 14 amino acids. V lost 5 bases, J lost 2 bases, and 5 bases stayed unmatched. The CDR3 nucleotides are TGTGCCAGCAGTAGCCCGACAGGGAACTATGGCTACACCTTC. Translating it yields CASSSPTGNYGYTF.

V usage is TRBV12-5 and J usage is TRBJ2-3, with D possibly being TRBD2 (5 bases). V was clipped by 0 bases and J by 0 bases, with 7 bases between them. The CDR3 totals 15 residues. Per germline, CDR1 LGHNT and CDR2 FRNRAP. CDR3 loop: CASGLVRTSTDTQYF. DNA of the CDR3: TGTGCTAGTGGTTTGGTAAGGACTAGCACAGATACGCAGTATTTT.

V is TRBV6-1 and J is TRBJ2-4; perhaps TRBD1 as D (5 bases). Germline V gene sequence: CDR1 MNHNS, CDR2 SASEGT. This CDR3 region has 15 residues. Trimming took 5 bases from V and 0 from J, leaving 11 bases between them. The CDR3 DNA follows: TGTGCCAGCAGTTCCAGGGTGCTAGCCAAAAACATTCAGTACTTC. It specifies CASSSRVLAKNIQYF.

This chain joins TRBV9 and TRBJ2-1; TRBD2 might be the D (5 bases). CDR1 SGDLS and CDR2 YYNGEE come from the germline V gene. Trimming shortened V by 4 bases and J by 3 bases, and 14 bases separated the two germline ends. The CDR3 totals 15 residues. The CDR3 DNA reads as TGTGCCAGCAGCCTAACTAGTGCTCTCTACAATGAGCAGTTCTTC. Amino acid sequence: CASSLTSALYNEQFF.

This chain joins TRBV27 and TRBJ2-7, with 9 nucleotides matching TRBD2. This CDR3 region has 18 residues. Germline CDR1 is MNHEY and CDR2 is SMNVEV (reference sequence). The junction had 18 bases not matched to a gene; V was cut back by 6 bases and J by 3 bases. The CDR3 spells CASRKSVAGDTPNYEQYF. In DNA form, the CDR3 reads TGTGCCAGCAGAAAATCCGTAGCGGGAGACACCCCAAACTACGAGCAGTACTTC.

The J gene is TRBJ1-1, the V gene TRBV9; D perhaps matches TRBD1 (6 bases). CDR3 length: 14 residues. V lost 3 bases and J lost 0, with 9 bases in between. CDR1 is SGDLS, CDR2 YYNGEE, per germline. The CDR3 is CASSATGMNTEAFF. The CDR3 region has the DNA TGTGCCAGCAGCGCGACAGGAATGAACACTGAAGCTTTCTTT.

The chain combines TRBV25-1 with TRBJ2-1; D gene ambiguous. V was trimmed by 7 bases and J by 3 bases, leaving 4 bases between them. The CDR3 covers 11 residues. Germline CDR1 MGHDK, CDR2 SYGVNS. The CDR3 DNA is TGTGCCAGCAATAACTACAATGAGCAGTTCTTC. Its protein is CASNNYNEQFF.

The CDR3 protein is CASSGRGETQYF. Written as DNA, the CDR3 is TGTGCCAGCAGCGGGAGGGGAGAGACCCAGTACTTC. This chain joins TRBV11-2 and TRBJ2-5, with 7 bases fitting TRBD2. This CDR3 is built from 12 residues. Germline CDR1 is SGHAT and CDR2 is FQNNGV. The ends lost 5 bases at V and 4 bases at J; junction bases unmatched: 1.

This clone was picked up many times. CDR3 in DNA: TGTGCCAGCAGCCAAGGGCTGGAAACCGGGGAGCTGTTTTTT. Its translation: CASSQGLETGELFF. V gene TRBV4-2 combines with J gene TRBJ2-2; D uncertain. This CDR3 spans 14 amino acids. V was cut by 1 base and J by 5 bases, with 8 bases left in between. CDR1 is LGHNA and CDR2 is YNFKEQ in the germline V gene.

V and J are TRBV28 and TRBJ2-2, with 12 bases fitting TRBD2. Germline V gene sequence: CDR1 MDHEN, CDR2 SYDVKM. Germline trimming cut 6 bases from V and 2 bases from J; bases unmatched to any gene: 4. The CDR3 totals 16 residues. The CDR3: CASSLTSGGNTGELFF. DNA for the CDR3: TGTGCCAGCAGCCTGACTAGCGGGGGAAACACCGGGGAGCTGTTTTTT.

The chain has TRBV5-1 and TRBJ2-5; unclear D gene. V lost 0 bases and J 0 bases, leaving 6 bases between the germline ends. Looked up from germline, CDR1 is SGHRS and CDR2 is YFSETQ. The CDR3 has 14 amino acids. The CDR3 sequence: CASSLVSHQETQYF. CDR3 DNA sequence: TGCGCCAGCAGCTTGGTCAGCCACCAAGAGACCCAGTACTTC. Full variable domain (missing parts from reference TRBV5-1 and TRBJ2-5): KAGVTQTPRYLIKTRGQQVTLSCSPISGHRSVSWYQQTPGQGLQFLFEYFSETQRNKGNFPGRFSGRQFSNSRSEMNVSTLELGDSALYLCASSLVSHQETQYFGPGTRLLVL.

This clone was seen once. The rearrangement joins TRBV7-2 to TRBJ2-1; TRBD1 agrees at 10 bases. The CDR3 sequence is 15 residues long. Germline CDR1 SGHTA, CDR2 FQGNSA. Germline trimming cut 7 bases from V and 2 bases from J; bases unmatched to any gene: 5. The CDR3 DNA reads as TGTGCCAGCACTGACAGGGGGCTCCCCTACAATGAGCAGTTCTTC. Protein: CASTDRGLPYNEQFF.

The CDR3 sequence is CAVLRDSGSNEQFF. CDR3 bases: TGTGCCGTACTACGGGACTCGGGGTCCAATGAGCAGTTCTTC. V gene TRBV10-3 combines with J gene TRBJ2-1, with a weak D call TRBD2 (6 bases). Trimming pared 11 bases from V and 6 bases from J, leaving 20 bases between. This CDR3 is built from 14 residues. Germline V CDR1 and CDR2: ENHRY, SYGVKD.

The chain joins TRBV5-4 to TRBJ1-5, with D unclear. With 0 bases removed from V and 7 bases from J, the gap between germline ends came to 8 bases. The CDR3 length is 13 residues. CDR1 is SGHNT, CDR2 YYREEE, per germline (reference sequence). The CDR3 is CASSLDSGQPQHF. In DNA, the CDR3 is TGTGCCAGCAGCTTGGATAGCGGACAGCCCCAGCATTTT.

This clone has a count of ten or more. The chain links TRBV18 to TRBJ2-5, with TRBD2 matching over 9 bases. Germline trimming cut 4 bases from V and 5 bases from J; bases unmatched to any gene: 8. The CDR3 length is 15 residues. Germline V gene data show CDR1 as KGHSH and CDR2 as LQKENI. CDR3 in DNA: TGTGCCAGCTCACTGTCTAGCGGGATAACTGAGACCCAGTACTTC. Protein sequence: CASSLSSGITETQYF.

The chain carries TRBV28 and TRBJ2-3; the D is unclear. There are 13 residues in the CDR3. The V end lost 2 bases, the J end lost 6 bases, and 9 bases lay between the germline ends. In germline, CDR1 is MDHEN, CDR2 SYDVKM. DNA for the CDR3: TGTGCCAGCAGTTTAGTGCAACTCGATACGCAGTATTTT. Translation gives CASSLVQLDTQYF.

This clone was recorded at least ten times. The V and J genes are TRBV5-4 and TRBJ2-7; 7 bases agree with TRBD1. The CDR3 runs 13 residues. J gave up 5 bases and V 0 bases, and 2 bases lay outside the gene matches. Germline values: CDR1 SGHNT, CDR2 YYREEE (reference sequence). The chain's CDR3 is CASSLDRGHEQYF. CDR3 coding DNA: TGTGCCAGCAGCTTGGACAGGGGCCACGAGCAGTACTTC.

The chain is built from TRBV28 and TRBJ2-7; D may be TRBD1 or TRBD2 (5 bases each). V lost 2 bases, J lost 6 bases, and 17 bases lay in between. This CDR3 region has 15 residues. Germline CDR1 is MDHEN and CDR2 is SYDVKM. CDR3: CASSLPGDQGGEQYF. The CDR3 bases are TGTGCCAGCAGTTTACCCGGGGATCAGGGTGGCGAGCAGTACTTC.

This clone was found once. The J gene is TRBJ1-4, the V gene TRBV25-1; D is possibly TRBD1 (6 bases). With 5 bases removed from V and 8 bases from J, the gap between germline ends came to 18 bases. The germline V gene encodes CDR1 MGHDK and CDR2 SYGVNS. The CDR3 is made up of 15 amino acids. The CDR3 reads CASSMVGGVREKLFF. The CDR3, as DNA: TGTGCCAGCAGTATGGTGGGGGGCGTCAGAGAAAAACTGTTTTTT.

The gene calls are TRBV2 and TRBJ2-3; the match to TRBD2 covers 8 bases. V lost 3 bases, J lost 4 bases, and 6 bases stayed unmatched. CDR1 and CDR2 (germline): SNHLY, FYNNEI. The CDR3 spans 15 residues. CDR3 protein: CASSERSGSPDTQYF. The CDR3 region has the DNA TGTGCCAGCAGTGAGAGGAGCGGGAGTCCAGATACGCAGTATTTT.